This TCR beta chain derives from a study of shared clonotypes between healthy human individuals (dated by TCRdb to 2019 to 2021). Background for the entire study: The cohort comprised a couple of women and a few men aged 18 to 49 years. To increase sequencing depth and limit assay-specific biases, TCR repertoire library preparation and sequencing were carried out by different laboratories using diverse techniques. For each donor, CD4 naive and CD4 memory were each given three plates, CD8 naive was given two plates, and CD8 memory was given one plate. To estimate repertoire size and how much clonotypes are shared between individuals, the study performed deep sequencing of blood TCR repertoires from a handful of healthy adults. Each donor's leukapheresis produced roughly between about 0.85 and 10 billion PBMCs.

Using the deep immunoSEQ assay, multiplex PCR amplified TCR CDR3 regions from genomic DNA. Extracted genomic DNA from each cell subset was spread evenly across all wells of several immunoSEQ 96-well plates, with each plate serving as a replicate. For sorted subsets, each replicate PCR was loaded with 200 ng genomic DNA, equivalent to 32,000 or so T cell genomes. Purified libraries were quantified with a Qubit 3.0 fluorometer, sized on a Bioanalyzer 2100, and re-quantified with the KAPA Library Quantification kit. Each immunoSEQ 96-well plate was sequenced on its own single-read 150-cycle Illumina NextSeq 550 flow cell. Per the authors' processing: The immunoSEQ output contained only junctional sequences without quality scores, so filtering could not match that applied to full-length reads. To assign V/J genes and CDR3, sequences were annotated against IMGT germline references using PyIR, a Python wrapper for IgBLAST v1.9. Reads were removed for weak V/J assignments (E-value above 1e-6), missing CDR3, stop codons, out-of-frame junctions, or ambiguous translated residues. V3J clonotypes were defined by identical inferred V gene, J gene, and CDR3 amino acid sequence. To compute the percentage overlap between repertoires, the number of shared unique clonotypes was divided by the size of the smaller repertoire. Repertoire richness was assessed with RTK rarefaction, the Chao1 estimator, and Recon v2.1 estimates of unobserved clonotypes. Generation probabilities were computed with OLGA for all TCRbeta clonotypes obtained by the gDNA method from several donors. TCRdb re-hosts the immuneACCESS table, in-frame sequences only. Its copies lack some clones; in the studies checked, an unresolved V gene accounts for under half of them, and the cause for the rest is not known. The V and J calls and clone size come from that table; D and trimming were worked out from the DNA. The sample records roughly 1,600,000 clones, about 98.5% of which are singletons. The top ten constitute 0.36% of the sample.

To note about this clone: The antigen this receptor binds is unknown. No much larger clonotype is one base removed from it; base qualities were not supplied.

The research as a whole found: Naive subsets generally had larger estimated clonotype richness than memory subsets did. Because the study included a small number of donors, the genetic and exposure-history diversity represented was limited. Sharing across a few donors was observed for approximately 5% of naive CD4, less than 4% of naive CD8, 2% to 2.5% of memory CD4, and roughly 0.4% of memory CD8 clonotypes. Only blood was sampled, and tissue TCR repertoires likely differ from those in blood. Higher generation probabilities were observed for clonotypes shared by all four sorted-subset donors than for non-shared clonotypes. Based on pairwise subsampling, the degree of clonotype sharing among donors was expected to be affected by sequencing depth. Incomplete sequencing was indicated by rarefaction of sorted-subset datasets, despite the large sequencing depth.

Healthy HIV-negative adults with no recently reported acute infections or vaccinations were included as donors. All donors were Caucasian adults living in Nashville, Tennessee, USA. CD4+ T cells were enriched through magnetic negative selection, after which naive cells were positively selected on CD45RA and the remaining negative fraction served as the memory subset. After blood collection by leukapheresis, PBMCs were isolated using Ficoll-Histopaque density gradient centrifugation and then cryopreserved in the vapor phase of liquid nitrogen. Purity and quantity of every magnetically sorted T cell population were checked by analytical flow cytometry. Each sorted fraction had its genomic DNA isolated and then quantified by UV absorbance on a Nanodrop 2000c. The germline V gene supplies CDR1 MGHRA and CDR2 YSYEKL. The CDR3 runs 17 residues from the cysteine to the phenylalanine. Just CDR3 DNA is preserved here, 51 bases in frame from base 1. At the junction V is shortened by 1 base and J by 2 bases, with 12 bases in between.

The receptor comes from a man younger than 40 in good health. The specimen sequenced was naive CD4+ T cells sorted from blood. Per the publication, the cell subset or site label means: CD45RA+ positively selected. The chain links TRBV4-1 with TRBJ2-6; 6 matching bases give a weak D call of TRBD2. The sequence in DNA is TGCGCCAGCAGCCAAGTGGAGGGTAGGACTGGGGCCAACGTCCTGACTTTC. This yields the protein CASSQVEGRTGANVLTF.